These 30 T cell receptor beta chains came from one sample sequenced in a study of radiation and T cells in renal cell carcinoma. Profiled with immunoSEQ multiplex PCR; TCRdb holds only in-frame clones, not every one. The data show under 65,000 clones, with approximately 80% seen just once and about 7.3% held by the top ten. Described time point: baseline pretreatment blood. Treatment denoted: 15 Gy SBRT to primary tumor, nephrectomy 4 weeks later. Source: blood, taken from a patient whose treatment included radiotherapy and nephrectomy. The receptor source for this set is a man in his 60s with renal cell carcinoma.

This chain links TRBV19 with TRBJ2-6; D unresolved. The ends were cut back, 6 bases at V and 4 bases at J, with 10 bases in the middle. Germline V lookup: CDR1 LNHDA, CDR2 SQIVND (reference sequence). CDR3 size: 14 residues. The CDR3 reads CASRDLSGANVLTF. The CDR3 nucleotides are TGTGCCAGTAGAGACCTTTCGGGGGCCAACGTCCTGACTTTC.

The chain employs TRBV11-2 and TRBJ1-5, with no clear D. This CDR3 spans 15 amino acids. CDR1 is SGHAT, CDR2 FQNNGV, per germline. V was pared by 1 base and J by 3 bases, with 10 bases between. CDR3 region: CASSLVAGYNQPQHF. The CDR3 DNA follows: TGTGCCAGCAGCTTAGTAGCGGGGTACAATCAGCCCCAGCATTTT. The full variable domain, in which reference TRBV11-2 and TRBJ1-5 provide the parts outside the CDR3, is EAGVAQSPRYKIIEKRQSVAFWCNPISGHATLYWYQQILGQGPKLLIQFQNNGVVDDSQLPKDRFSAERLKGVDSTLKIQPAKLEDSAVYLCASSLVAGYNQPQHFGDGTRLSIL.

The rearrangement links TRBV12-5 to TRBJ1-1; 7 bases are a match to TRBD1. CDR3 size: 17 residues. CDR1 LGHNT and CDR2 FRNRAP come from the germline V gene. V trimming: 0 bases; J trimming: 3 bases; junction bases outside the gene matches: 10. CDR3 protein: CASGLVGATGRDTEAFF. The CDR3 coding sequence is TGTGCTAGTGGTTTGGTAGGGGCGACAGGGAGGGACACTGAAGCTTTCTTT.

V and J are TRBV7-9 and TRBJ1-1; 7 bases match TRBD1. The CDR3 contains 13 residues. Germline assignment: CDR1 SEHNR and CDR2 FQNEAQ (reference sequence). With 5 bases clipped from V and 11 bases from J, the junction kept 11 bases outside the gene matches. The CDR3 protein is CASSLRQQGRAFF. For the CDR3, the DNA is TGTGCCAGCAGCCTCCGCCAACAGGGGAGGGCTTTCTTT.

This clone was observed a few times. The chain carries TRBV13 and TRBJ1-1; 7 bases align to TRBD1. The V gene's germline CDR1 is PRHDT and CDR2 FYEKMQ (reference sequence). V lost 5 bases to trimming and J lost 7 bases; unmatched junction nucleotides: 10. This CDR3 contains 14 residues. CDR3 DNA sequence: TGTGCCAGCAGCCAATTGGGCAGGGGGGATGAAGCTTTCTTT. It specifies CASSQLGRGDEAFF.

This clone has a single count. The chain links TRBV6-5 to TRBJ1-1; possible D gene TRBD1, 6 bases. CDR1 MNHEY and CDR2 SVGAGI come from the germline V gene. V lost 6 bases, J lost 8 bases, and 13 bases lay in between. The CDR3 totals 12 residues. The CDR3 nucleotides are TGTGCCAGCAGGACGGGGGCTAAAGAAGCTTTCTTT. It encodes CASRTGAKEAFF.

CDR3: CASSRWGGDTGELFF. CDR3 in DNA: TGTGCCAGCAGCCGCTGGGGTGGGGACACCGGGGAGCTGTTTTTT. The rearrangement links TRBV14 to TRBJ2-2; D is ambiguous. Germline lookup yields CDR1 SGHDN and CDR2 FVKESK. The CDR3 contains 15 residues. The ends were cut back, 4 bases at V and 3 bases at J, with 12 bases in the middle. Complete variable domain (other parts from reference TRBV14 and TRBJ2-2): EAGVTQFPSHSVIEKGQTVTLRCDPISGHDNLYWYRRVMGKEIKFLLHFVKESKQDESGMPNNRFLAERTGGTYSTLKVQPAELEDSGVYFCASSRWGGDTGELFFGEGSRLTVL.

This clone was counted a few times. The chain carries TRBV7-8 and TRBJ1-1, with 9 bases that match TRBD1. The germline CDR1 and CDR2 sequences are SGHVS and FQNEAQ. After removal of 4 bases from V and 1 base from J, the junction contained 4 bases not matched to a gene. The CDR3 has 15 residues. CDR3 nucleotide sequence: TGTGCCAGCAGCTCTTTGACAGGGGGGAACACTGAAGCTTTCTTT. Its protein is CASSSLTGGNTEAFF.

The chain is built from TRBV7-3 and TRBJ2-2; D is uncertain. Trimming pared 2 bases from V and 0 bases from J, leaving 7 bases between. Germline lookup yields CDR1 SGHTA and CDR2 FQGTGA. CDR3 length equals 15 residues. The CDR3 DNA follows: TGTGCCAGCAGCTTAGGCCAAGCGAACACCGGGGAGCTGTTTTTT. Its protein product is CASSLGQANTGELFF.

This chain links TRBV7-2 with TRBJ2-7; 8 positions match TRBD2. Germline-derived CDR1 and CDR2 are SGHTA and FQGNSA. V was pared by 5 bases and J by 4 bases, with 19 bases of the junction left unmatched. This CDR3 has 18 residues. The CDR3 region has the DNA TGTGCCAGCAGCCGAATGTCCTCGGGGGGGCGCGCCTTGTACGAGCAGTACTTC. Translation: CASSRMSSGGRALYEQYF.

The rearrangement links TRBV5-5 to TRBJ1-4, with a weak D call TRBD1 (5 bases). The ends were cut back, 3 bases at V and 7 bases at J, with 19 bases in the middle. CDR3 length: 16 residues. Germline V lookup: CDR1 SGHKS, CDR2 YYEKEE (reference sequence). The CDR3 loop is CASSSMTGTKGEKLFF. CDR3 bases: TGTGCCAGCAGCTCGATGACCGGGACCAAGGGTGAAAAACTGTTTTTT.

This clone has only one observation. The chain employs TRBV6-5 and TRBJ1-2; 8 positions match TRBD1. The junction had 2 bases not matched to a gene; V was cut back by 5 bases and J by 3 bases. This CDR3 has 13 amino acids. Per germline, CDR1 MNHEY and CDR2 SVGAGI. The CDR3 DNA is TGTGCCAGCAGTAGACAGGGGTACTATGGCTACACCTTC. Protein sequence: CASSRQGYYGYTF.

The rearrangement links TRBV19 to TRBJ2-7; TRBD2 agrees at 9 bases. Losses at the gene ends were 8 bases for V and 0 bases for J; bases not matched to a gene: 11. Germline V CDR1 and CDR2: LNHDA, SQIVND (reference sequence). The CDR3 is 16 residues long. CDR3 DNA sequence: TGTGCCAGTCCCCGACGGCTAGCGGGGTACTCCTACGAGCAGTACGTC. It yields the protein CASPRRLAGYSYEQYV.

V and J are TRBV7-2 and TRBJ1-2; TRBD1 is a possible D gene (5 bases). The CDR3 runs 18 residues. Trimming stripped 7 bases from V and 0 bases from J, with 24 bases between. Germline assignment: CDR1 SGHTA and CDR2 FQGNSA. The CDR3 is CASNILPTGQGPNYGYTF. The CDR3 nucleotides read TGTGCCAGCAACATTCTCCCGACCGGTCAGGGCCCTAACTATGGCTACACCTTC.

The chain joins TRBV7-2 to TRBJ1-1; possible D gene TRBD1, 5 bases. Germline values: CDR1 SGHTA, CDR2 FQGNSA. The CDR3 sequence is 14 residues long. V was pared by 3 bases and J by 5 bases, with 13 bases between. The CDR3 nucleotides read TGTGCCAGCAGCTTCGGTTGGGGCGTTACTGAAGCTTTCTTT. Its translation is CASSFGWGVTEAFF.

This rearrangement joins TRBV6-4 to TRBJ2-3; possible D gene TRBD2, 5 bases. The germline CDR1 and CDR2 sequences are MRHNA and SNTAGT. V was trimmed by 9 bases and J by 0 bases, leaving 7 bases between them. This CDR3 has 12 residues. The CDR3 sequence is CARCGSTDTQYF. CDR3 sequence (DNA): TGTGCCAGGTGCGGGAGCACAGATACGCAGTATTTT.

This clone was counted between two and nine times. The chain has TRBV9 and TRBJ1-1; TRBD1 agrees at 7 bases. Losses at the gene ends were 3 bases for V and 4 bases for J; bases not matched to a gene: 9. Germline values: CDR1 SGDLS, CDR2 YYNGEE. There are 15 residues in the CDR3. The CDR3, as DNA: TGTGCCAGCAGCGATCTGACAGGGTCCAGCACTGAAGCTTTCTTT. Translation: CASSDLTGSSTEAFF.

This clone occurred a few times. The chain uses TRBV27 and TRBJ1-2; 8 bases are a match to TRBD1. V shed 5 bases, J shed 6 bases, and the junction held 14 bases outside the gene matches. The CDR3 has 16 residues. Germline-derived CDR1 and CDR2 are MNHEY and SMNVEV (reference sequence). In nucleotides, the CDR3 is TGTGCCAGCAGTCCCCACTCACGACAGGGGTTAGATGGCTACACCTTC. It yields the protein CASSPHSRQGLDGYTF.

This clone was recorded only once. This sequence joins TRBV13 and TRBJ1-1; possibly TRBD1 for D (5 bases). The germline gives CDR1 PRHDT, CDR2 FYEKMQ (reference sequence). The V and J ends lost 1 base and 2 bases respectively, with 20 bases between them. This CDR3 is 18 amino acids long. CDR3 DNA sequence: TGTGCCAGCAGCTTAGTATGGAGTATAGGTCAGGGTAACACTGAAGCTTTCTTT. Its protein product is CASSLVWSIGQGNTEAFF.

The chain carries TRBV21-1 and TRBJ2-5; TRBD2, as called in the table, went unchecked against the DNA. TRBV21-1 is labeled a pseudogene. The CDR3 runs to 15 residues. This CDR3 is CASSKNRGGRETQYF. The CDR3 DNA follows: TGTGCCAGCAGCAAGAATCGGGGGGGCCGGGAGACCCAGTACTTC.

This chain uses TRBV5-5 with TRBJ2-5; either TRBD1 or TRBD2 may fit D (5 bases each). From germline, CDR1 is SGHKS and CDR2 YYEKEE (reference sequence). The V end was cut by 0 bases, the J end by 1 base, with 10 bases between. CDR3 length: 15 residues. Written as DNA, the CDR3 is TGTGCCAGCAGCTTGGCCGGGACGGGCCAAGAGACCCAGTACTTC. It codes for CASSLAGTGQETQYF.

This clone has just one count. The CDR3 reads CAISEPGREQYV. Written as DNA, the CDR3 is TGTGCCATCAGTGAGCCAGGGCGGGAGCAGTACGTC. The chain employs TRBV10-3 and TRBJ2-7; weak D call: TRBD1 (5 bases). The V end was cut by 2 bases, the J end by 7 bases, with 9 bases between. Germline V lookup: CDR1 ENHRY, CDR2 SYGVKD. CDR3 length: 12 amino acids.

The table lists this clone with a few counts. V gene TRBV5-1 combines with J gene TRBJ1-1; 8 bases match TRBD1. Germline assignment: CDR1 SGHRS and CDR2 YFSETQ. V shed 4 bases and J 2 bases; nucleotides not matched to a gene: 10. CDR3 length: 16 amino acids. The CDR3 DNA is TGCGCCAGCAGCCGCACCCGACAGGGGCTAAACACTGAAGCTTTCTTT. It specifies CASSRTRQGLNTEAFF. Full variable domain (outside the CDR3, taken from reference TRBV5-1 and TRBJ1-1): KAGVTQTPRYLIKTRGQQVTLSCSPISGHRSVSWYQQTPGQGLQFLFEYFSETQRNKGNFPGRFSGRQFSNSRSEMNVSTLELGDSALYLCASSRTRQGLNTEAFFGQGTRLTVV.

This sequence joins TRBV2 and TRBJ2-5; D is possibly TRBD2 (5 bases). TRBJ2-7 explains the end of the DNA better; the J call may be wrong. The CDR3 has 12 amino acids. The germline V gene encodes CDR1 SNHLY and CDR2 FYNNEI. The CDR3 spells CASTAEPYEQYF. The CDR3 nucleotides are TGTGCCAGCACAGCGGAGCCCTACGAGCAGTACTTC.

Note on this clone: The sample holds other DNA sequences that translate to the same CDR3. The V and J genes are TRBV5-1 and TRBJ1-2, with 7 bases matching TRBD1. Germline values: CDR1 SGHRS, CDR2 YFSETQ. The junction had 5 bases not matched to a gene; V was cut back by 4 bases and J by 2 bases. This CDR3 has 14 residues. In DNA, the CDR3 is TGCGCCAGCAGCCCCCGGGACAGAAACTATGGCTACACCTTC. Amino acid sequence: CASSPRDRNYGYTF.

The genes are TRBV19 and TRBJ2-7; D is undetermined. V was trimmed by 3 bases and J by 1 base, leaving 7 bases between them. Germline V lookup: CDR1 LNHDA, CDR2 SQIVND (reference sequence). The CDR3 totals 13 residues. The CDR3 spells CASSIQNSYEQYV. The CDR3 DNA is TGTGCCAGTAGTATTCAGAATTCCTACGAGCAGTACGTC.

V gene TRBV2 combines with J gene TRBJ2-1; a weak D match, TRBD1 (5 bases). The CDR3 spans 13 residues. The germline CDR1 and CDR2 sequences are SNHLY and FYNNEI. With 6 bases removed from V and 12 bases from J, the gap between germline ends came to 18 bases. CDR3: CASRNLRETGQFF. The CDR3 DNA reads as TGTGCCAGCAGGAACCTCAGGGAAACTGGGCAGTTCTTC.

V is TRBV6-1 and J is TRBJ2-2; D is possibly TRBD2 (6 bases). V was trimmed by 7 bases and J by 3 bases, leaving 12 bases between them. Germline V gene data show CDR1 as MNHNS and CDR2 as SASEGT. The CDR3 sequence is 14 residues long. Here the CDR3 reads CASKGAGDTGELFF. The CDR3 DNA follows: TGTGCCAGCAAAGGAGCGGGTGACACCGGGGAGCTGTTTTTT.

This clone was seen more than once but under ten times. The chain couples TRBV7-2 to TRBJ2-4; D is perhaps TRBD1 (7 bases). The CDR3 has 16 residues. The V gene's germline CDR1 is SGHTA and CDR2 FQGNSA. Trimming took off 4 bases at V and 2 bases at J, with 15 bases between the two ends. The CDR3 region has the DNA TGTGCCAGCAGCTCAGGGGGACTGACCTCCAAAAACATTCAGTACTTC. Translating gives CASSSGGLTSKNIQYF.

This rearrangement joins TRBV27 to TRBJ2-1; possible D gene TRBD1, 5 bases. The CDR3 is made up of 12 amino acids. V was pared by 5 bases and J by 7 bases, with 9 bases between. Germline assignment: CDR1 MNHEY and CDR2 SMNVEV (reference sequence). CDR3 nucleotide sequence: TGTGCCAGCAGTAGGGGAAGGAATGAGCAGTTCTTC. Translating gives CASSRGRNEQFF.